This T cell receptor beta chain was recovered during a study of post-analysis software for immune sequencing data. This CDR3 contains 15 residues. The germline CDR1 and CDR2 sequences are SGHRS and YFSETQ. Study findings and constraints: Comparison of patients with controls showed five or six TRBV segments more frequent in patients, TRBV5-6, TRBV5-1 and TRBV20-1 among them. Samples made in the same batch grouped tightly together by F measure.

A remark on this clonotype: What it binds is unknown.

Researchers reported that TCR beta cDNA libraries carried unique molecular identifiers. There were roughly 0.95 to 11 million T cells, and about 500,000 cDNA molecules came from them. TCRdb passed the PCR reads through MiXCR, listing each CDR3 protein once. The data show fewer than 700,000 distinct CDR3 sequences, roughly 47% seen once. The origin of this receptor is a girl between 10 and 17 years old with multiple sclerosis. This rearrangement joins TRBV5-1 to TRBJ2-5; a possible D gene is TRBD2 (6 bases). The end of the DNA aligns better with TRBJ2-7, so the J call may be wrong. The specimen was blood. The CDR3 coding sequence is TGCGCCAGCAGCTTGGATACGGGACTTGTCGACGAGCAGTACTTC. It translates to CASSLDTGLVDEQYF.